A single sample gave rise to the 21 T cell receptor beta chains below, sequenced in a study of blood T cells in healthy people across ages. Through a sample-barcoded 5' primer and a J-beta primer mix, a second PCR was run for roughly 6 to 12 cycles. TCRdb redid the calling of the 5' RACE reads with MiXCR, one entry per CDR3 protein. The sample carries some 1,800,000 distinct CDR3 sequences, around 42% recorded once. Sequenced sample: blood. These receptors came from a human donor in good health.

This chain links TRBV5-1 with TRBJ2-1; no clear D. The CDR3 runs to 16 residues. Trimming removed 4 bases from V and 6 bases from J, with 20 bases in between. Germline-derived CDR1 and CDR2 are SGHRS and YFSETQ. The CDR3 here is CASSQQKGNGLNEQFF. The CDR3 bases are TGCGCCAGCAGCCAACAAAAGGGAAACGGGCTCAATGAGCAGTTCTTC.

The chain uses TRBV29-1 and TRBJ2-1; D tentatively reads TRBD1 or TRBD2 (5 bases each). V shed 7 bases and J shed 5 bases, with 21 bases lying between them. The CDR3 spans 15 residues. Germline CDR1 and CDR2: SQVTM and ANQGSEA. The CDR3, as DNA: TGCAGCGCCCGGCGGTCGGGACCGGATAACAATGAGCAGTTCTTC. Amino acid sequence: CSARRSGPDNNEQFF.

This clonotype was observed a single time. The CDR3, as DNA: TGTGCCAGCAGTTCCTCCGCTACGTACTACGAGCAGTACTTC. Amino acid sequence: CASSSSATYYEQYF. The chain couples TRBV12-3 or TRBV12-4 to TRBJ2-7; no definite D call. The CDR3 totals 14 residues. Between the trimmed V and J ends, which lost 4 bases and 3 bases, there was a span of 13 bases.

In DNA form, the CDR3 reads TGCAGTGCCATGCCGGGGGAGGATGGCTACACCTTC. It encodes CSAMPGEDGYTF. V is TRBV20-1 and J is TRBJ1-2, with D maybe TRBD1 (5 bases). Trimming removed 6 bases from V and 6 bases from J, with 14 bases in between. The CDR3 length is 12 residues. Germline values: CDR1 DFQATT, CDR2 SNEGSKA (reference sequence).

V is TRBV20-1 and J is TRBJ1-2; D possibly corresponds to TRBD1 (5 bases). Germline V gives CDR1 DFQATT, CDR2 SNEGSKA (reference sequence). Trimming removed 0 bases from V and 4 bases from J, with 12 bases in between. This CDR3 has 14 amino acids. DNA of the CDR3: TGCAGTGCTAGAGATGACAGCTATGGCTATGGCTACACCTTC. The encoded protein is CSARDDSYGYGYTF.

The CDR3 sequence is CASSRSRGGELFF. CDR3 in DNA: TGTGCCAGCAGTCGAAGTCGGGGCGGGGAGCTGTTTTTT. The chain employs TRBV12-3 or TRBV12-4 and TRBJ2-2; tentatively, D is TRBD2 (5 bases). This CDR3 has 13 amino acids. The germline V and J ends were trimmed by 5 bases and 7 bases, with 11 bases remaining between them.

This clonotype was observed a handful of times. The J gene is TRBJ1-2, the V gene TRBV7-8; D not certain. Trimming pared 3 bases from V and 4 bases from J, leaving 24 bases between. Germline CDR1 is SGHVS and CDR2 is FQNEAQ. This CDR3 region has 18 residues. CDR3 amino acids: CASSFPSQSGEAGYGYTF. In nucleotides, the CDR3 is TGTGCCAGCAGCTTTCCCTCTCAATCAGGAGAGGCAGGCTATGGCTACACCTTC.

CDR3 loop: CASSSRTSGGGDEQFF. CDR3 DNA: TGTGCCAGCAGTTCCCGGACTAGCGGGGGCGGAGATGAGCAGTTCTTC. The chain links TRBV6-2 or TRBV6-3 to TRBJ2-1, with 13 bases matching TRBD2. This CDR3 has 16 amino acids. After removal of 4 bases from V and 8 bases from J, the junction contained 8 bases not matched to a gene. In germline, CDR1 is MNHEY, CDR2 SVGEGT.

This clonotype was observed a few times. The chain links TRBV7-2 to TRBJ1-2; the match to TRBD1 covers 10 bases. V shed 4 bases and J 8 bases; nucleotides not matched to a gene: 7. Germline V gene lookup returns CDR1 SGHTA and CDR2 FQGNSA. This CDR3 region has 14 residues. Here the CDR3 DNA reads TGTGCCAGCAGCTACCGACAGGGGGCGAGGGGCTACACCTTC. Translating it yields CASSYRQGARGYTF. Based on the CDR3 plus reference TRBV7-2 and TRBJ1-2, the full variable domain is GAGVSQSPSNKVTEKGKDVELRCDPISGHTALYWYRQSLGQGLEFLIYFQGNSAPDKSGLPSDRFSAERTGGSVSTLTIQRTQQEDSAVYLCASSYRQGARGYTFGSGTRLTVV.

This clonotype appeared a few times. The CDR3 loop is CSAPLRTSQYF. CDR3 DNA sequence: TGCAGTGCTCCTCTAAGGACATCTCAGTACTTC. This rearrangement joins TRBV20-1 to TRBJ2-7; possible D gene TRBD1, 5 bases. The CDR3 totals 11 residues. V was shortened by 5 bases and J by 10 bases, with 15 bases between the two germline ends. Germline V lookup: CDR1 DFQATT, CDR2 SNEGSKA (reference sequence).

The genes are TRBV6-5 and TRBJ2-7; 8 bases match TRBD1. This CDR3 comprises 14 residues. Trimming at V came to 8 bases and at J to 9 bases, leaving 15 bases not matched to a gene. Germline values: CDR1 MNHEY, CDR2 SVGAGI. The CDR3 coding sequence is TGTGCCAGCTGGCCGACAGGGGATTTGGGGAGGCAGTACTTC. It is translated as CASWPTGDLGRQYF.

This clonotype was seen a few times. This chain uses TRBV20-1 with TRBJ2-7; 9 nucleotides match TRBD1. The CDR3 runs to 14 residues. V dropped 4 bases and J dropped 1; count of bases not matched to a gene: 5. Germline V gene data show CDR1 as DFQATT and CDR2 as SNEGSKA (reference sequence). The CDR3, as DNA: TGCAGTGCTATTGGGACAGGGTTTTCCTACGAGCAGTACTTC. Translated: CSAIGTGFSYEQYF.

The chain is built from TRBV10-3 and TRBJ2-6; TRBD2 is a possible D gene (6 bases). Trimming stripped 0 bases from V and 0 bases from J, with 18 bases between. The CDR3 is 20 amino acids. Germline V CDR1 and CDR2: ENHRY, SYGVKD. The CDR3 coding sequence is TGTGCCATCAGTGAGTCGACTGGAGGGAACAGTAACTCTGGGGCCAACGTCCTGACTTTC. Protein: CAISESTGGNSNSGANVLTF.

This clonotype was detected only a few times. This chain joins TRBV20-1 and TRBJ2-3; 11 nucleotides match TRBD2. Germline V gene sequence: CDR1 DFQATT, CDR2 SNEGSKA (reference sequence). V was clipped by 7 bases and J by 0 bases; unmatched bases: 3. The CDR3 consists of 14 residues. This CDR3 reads CSELAGDSTDTQYF. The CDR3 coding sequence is TGCAGTGAACTAGCGGGGGATAGCACAGATACGCAGTATTTT.

The CDR3 reads CASMDGPNSPLHF. CDR3 nucleotide sequence: TGTGCCAGCATGGACGGACCAAATTCACCCCTCCACTTT. The rearrangement uses TRBV6-1 and TRBJ1-6; D is uncertain. CDR1 MNHNS and CDR2 SASEGT come from the germline V gene. The CDR3 length is 13 residues. Trimming pared 7 bases from V and 7 bases from J, leaving 11 bases between.

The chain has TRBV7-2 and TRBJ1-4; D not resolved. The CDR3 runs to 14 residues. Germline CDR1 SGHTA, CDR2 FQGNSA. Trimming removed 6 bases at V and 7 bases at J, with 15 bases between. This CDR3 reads CASSKRLVGEKLFF. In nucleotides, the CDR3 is TGTGCCAGCAGTAAACGCCTCGTCGGTGAAAAACTGTTTTTT.

CDR3 nucleotide sequence: TGCAGTGCTAAACAGAGCCCATATGGCTACACCTTC. Protein sequence: CSAKQSPYGYTF. The V and J genes are TRBV20-1 and TRBJ1-2, with unresolved D. Germline V gene data show CDR1 as DFQATT and CDR2 as SNEGSKA (reference sequence). The CDR3 sequence is 12 residues long. Trimming shortened V by 4 bases and J by 5 bases, and 11 bases separated the two germline ends.

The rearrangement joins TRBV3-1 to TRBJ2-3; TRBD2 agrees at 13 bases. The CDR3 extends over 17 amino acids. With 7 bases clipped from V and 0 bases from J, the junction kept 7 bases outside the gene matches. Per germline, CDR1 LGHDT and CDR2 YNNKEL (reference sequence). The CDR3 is CASTDGTSGVSTDTQYF. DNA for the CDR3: TGTGCCAGCACCGACGGGACTAGCGGGGTGAGCACAGATACGCAGTATTTT.

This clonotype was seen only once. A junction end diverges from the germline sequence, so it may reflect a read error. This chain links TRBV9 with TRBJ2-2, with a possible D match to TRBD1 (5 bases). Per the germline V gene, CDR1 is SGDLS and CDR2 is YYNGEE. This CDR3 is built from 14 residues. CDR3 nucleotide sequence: TGTGCCAGCAGCGTTCAGGGTAACCCCGGTGAGCTGTTTTTT. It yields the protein CASSVQGNPGELFF.

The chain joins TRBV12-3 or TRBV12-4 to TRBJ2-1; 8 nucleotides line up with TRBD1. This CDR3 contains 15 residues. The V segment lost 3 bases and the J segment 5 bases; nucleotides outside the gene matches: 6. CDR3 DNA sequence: TGTGCCAGCAGTTTCCAATCACAGGGGGACAATGAGCAGTTCTTC. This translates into CASSFQSQGDNEQFF.

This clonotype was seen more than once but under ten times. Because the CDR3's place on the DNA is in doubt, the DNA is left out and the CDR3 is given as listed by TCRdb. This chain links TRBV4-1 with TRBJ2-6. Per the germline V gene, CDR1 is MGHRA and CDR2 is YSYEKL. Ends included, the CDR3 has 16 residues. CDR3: CASSPVLRRGANVLTF.